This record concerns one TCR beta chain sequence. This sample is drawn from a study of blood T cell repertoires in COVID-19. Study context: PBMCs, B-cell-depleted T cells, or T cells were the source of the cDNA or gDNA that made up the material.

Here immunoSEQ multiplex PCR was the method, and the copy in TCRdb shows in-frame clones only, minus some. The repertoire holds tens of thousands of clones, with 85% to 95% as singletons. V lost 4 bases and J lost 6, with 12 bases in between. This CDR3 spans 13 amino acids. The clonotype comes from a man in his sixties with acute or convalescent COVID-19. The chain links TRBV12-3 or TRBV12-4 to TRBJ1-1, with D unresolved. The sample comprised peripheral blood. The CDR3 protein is CASSSQADSEAFF. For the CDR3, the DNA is TGTGCCAGCAGTTCGCAAGCGGACTCTGAAGCTTTCTTT.